This T cell receptor (beta chain) is from a study of blood T cell repertoires in COVID-19. Study-level background: Specimens from acute and convalescent COVID-19 originated in the United States, Italy and Spain.

Authors' data handling: Estimation of nucleated cell counts relied on the amplification of reference gene primers. The method was immunoSEQ multiplex PCR; TCRdb's version includes in-frame clones alone and lacks a portion of them. That table is the source of V, J and clone size, and D and trimming were worked out from the DNA. The sample carries hundreds of thousands of clones, around nine tenths recorded once. Two negative PCRs, clearance, or symptom resolution were required of recovered Cohort 3 donors. The germline V gene encodes CDR1 LGHDT and CDR2 YNNKEL (reference sequence). The length of the CDR3 is 18 residues. Trimming pared 0 bases from V and 4 bases from J, leaving 19 bases between.

Sequencing used PBMCs or T cells enriched from blood (not recorded which). V usage is TRBV3-1 (or the pseudogene TRBV3-2) and J usage is TRBJ2-1; tentative D call: TRBD2 (6 bases). This sequence originates from a woman aged 60 to 75 who had recovered from COVID-19. CDR3 protein: CASSQDRVGRGDYNEQFF. Here the CDR3 DNA reads TGTGCCAGCAGCCAAGATCGGGTAGGGCGGGGAGATTACAATGAGCAGTTCTTC.